This TCR beta chain was documented in a study of blood T cells in healthy people across ages. In the study overall: Every two T cells gave about one barcoded beta molecule via template switching.

The use of a sample-barcoded 5' primer and a J-beta primer mix characterized a second PCR of roughly 6 to 12 cycles. Each CDR3 protein gets one entry after TCRdb re-called the 5' RACE reads with MiXCR. The repertoire includes approximately 600,000 distinct CDR3 sequences, around 54% of them detected once, and 35% to 40% sits in the top ten. This clonotype was detected only a few times. A read error may produce the germline difference seen at one junction end. The TCR was taken from a man aged 60 to 69 in good health. Material: blood.

The CDR3 reads CASAVGGTANTEAFF. CDR3 nucleotides: TGTGCCAGCGCCGTCGGTGGGACGGCGAACACTGAAGCTTTCTTT. The chain carries TRBV5-1 and TRBJ1-1; weak D call: TRBD1 (5 bases). Looked up from germline, CDR1 is SGHRS and CDR2 is YFSETQ. CDR3 length: 15 amino acids.